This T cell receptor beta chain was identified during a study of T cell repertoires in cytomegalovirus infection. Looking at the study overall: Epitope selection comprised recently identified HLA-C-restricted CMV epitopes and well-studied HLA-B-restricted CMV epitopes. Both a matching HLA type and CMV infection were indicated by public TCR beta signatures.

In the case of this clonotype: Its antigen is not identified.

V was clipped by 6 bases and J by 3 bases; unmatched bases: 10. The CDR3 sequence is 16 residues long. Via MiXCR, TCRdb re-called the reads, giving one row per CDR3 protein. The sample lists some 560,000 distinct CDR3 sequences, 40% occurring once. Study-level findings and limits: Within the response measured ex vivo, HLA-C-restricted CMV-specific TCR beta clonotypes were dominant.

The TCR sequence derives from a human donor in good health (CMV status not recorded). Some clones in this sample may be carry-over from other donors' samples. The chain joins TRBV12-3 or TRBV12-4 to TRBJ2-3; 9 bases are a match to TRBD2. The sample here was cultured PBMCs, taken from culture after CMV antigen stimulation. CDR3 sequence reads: CASSRNSGSQTDTQYF. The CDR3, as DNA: TGTGCCAGCAGCCGAAATAGCGGGAGTCAGACAGATACGCAGTATTTT.